This TCR beta chain emerged from a study of T cells after yellow fever vaccination. Overall study context: Preparation of fractions with low cell numbers was performed using SMART-Seq v4 Ultra Low Input. General study points: Contamination of FACS-sorted repertoires by abundant clonotypes from the bulk population could occur. A small proportion of clonotypes was detected in both the CD4 and CD8 compartments.

A process of 5'RACE template switching, which added a universal primer site and UMIs, was used to make TCR cDNA. One entry per CDR3 protein results from TCRdb running MiXCR on the 5' RACE reads. This table holds around 400,000 distinct CDR3 sequences, roughly 11% found once. Per the germline V gene, CDR1 is SGHTA and CDR2 is FQGNSA. The CDR3 contains 15 residues. Trimming removed 3 bases from V and 6 bases from J; junction bases left unmatched: 8. This clonotype was counted a few times. The antigen remains unidentified. The receptor was derived from a man aged 18 to 29 who received the YFV17D yellow fever vaccine. Specimen: PBMCs, collected on the day of the first yellow fever vaccination. This chain uses TRBV7-2 with TRBJ1-2; 9 bases are shared with TRBD1. The CDR3 sequence is CASSFPQGARHGYTF. As DNA, the CDR3 is TGTGCCAGCAGCTTCCCACAGGGGGCGCGACATGGCTACACCTTC.